Listed below are T cell receptor beta chains from one sample, sequenced in a study of CD8 T cells in ankylosing spondylitis. Using its own MiXCR run on the 5' RACE reads, TCRdb lists one record per CDR3 protein. Of a few hundred thousand distinct CDR3 sequences listed, 15% to 20% are singletons. The sequencing input was blood, either unsorted or a sorted T cell fraction (not recorded which). These receptors were taken from a male donor with ankylosing spondylitis or in good health (not recorded which). Each CDR3 is given without its conserved first and last residue.

11 | TRBJ1-2 | TRBV12-3/TRBV12-4 | ASSFAPLDGYT
12 | TRBJ2-3 | TRBV30 | AGLAGGATDTQY
14 | TRBJ2-2 | TRBV5-6 | ASSLAIWGNTGELF
11 | TRBJ1-2 | TRBV6-1 | ASSPTLVYGYT
14 | TRBJ2-1 | TRBV15 | ATSRPGLAGYNEQF
10 | TRBJ1-1 | TRBV5-8 | ASSLGRLRAF
13 | TRBJ1-2 | TRBV4-3 | ASSQDRGTAWGYT
15 | TRBJ2-1 | TRBV9 | ASREIMGLAGNNEQF
13 | TRBJ2-7 | TRBV6-5 | ASSFNSGQQYEQY
15 | TRBJ2-1 | TRBV20-1 | SASALGAGGSYNEQF
13 | TRBJ2-2 | TRBV7-9 | ASSSRDRGLGELF
11 | TRBJ2-3 | TRBV20-1 | SAWREVTDTQY
10 | TRBJ2-1 | TRBV6-6 | ASGSSYNEQF